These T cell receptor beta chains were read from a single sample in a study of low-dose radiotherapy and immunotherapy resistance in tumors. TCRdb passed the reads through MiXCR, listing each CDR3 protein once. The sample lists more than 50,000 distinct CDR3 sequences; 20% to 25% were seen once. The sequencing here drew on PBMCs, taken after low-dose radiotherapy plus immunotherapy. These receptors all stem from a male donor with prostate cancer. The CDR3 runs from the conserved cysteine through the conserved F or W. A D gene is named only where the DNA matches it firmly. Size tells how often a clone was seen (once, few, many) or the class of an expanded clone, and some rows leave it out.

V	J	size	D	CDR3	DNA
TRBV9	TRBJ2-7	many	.	CATSVVPGGEQYF	TGTGCCACCAGCGTAGTTCCCGGGGGTGAGCAGTACTTC
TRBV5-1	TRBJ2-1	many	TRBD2	CASSLSSGRYNEQFF	TGCGCCAGCAGCTTGAGTAGCGGGAGATACAATGAGCAGTTCTTC
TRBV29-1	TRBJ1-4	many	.	CASYATNEKLFF	TGCGCAAGTTATGCAACTAATGAAAAACTGTTTTTT
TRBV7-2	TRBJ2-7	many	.	CASTRTEDPFYEQYF	TGTGCCAGCACCAGGACAGAGGATCCGTTCTACGAGCAGTACTTC
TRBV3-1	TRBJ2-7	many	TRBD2	CASSQVSGGGGSYEQYF	TGTGCCAGCAGCCAGGTCTCGGGAGGGGGGGGCAGTTACGAGCAGTACTTC
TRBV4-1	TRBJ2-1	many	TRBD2	CASSTDATSGRAAYNEQFF	TGCGCCAGCAGCACCGATGCAACTAGCGGGAGGGCCGCCTACAATGAGCAGTTCTTC
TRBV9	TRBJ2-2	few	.	CASSPAGRNTGELFF	TGTGCCAGCAGCCCCGCGGGCAGGAACACCGGGGAGCTGTTTTTT
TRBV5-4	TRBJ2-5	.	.	CASSGQGSGAPQTQYF	TGTGCCAGCAGCGGACAAGGATCGGGGGCCCCCCAGACCCAGTACTTC
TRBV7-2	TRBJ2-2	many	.	CASSLGAGGPRGELFF	TGTGCCAGCAGCTTAGGTGCTGGTGGCCCTAGGGGGGAGCTGTTTTTT
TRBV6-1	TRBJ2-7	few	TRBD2	CASSEARLAGAYEQYF	TGTGCCAGCAGTGAAGCCCGACTAGCGGGGGCCTACGAGCAGTACTTC
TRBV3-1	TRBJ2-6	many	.	CASSQGTDHSGANVLTF	TGTGCCAGCAGCCAAGGGACAGACCACTCTGGGGCCAACGTCCTGACTTTC
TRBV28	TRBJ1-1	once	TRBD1	CASSPGDRGWQNTEAFF	TGTGCCAGCAGTCCGGGGGACAGGGGCTGGCAGAACACTGAAGCTTTCTTT
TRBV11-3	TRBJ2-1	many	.	CCASSYRDGSGLAERQFF	.
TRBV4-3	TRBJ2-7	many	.	CASSRDAPRGQRTGSYEQYF	TGCGCCAGCAGCCGAGACGCACCCCGGGGGCAGCGCACTGGGTCCTACGAGCAGTACTTC
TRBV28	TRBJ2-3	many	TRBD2	CASRPGLAFGTQYF	TGTGCCAGCAGGCCGGGACTAGCTTTCGGTACGCAGTATTTT
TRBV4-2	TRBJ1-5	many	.	CASSQEMTWSNQPQHF	TGTGCCAGCAGCCAAGAAATGACCTGGAGCAATCAGCCCCAGCATTTT
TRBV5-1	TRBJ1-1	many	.	CASSLGSGQTMPEAFF	TGCGCCAGCAGCTTGGGCTCCGGACAGACTATGCCTGAAGCTTTCTTT
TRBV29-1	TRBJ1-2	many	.	CSVLNYGYTF	TGCAGCGTTCTAAACTATGGCTACACCTTC
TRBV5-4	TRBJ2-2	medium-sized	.	CASTGSTHTGELFF	TGTGCCAGCACAGGATCAACCCATACCGGGGAGCTGTTTTTT
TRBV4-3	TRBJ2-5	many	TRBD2	CASSRGLAGAQETQYF	TGCGCCAGCAGCCGCGGACTAGCGGGGGCACAAGAGACCCAGTACTTC
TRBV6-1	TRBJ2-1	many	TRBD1	CASSEHPRDSIEQFF	TGTGCCAGCAGTGAGCATCCCCGGGACAGCATTGAGCAGTTCTTC
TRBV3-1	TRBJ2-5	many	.	CASSVMRGPSLETQYF	TGTGCCAGCAGCGTTATGCGGGGGCCCTCCCTCGAGACCCAGTACTTC
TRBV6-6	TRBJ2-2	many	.	CASSYDGNTGELFF	TGTGCCAGCAGTTACGACGGTAACACCGGGGAGCTGTTTTTT
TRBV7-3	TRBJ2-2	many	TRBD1	CASSSHAGTETGELFF	TGTGCCAGCAGCTCCCACGCCGGGACAGAAACCGGGGAGCTGTTTTTT
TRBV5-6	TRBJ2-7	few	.	CASSRDPERQYF	TGTGCCAGCAGCAGGGACCCGGAAAGGCAGTACTTC
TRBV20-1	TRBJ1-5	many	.	CSARDLAGRNQPQHF	TGCAGTGCTAGAGATCTAGCGGGGCGCAATCAGCCCCAGCATTTT
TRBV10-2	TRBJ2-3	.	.	CASMEGLTDTQYF	TGCGCCAGCATGGAGGGGCTCACAGATACGCAGTATTTT
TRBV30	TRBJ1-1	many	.	CAWSPGVDRRNEAFF	TGTGCCTGGAGTCCCGGAGTGGACAGAAGAAACGAAGCTTTCTTT
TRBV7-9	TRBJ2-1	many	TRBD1	CASSPTPGTVTYNEQFF	TGTGCCAGCAGCCCCACCCCCGGGACAGTGACCTACAATGAGCAGTTCTTC
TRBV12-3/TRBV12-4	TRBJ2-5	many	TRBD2	CASRPRGGKQETQYF	TGTGCCAGCAGACCCCGGGGGGGAAAACAAGAGACCCAGTACTTC
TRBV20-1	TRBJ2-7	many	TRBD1	CSARFQGQKDYEQYF	TGCAGTGCTAGGTTCCAGGGACAGAAAGATTACGAGCAGTACTTC
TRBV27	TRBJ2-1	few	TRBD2	CASRGGTTRLAHNEQFF	TGTGCCAGCAGGGGGGGGACTACCAGACTAGCACACAATGAGCAGTTCTTC
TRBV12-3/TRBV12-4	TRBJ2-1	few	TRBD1	CASRPGQNNEQFF	TGTGCCAGCAGACCGGGACAGAACAATGAGCAGTTCTTC
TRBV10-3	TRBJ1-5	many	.	CAISVLGPGRVGNQPQHF	TGTGCCATCAGTGTTTTGGGGCCGGGTAGGGTCGGCAATCAGCCCCAGCATTTT
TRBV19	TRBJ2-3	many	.	CASSGGHTDTQYF	TGTGCCAGTAGTGGAGGGCACACAGATACGCAGTATTTT
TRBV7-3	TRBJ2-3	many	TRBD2	CASSTAPSGATDTQYF	TGTGCCAGCAGCACCGCCCCTAGCGGAGCCACAGATACGCAGTATTTT
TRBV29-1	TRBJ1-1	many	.	CSGFGARKAFF	TGCAGTGGATTCGGGGCCCGAAAGGCTTTCTTT
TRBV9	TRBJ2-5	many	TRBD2	CASSQTSGGETQYF	TGTGCCAGCAGCCAAACTAGCGGGGGTGAGACCCAGTACTTC
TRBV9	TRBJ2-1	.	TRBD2	CASSVGVFLGLAADNEQFF	TGTGCCAGCAGCGTAGGAGTTTTTTTAGGGCTAGCGGCGGACAATGAGCAGTTCTTC
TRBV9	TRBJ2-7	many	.	CASSVGILGYEQYF	TGTGCCAGCAGCGTAGGGATTCTGGGTTACGAGCAGTACTTC
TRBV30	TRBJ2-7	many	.	CAGHGQTYEQYF	TGTGCCGGTCACGGCCAAACCTACGAGCAGTACTTC
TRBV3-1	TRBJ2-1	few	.	CASSQGGAHNEQFF	TGTGCCAGCAGCCAAGGAGGGGCCCACAATGAGCAGTTCTTC
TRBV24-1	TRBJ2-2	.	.	CATSPGRNGELFF	TGTGCCACCAGCCCAGGGCGGAACGGGGAGCTGTTTTTT
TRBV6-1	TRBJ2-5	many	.	CASSPGTSETQYF	TGTGCCAGCAGTCCGGGGACGTCAGAGACCCAGTACTTC
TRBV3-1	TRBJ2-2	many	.	CASSQGATGELFF	TGTGCCAGCAGCCAAGGGGCTACCGGGGAGCTGTTTTTT
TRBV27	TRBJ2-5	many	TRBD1	CASSLLGQRGGETQYF	TGTGCCAGCAGTTTATTGGGACAGCGAGGGGGAGAGACCCAGTACTTC
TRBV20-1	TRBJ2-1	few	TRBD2	CSALGGGAYNEQFF	TGCAGTGCCCTGGGCGGGGGGGCCTACAATGAGCAGTTCTTC
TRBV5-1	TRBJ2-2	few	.	CASSSRGQNTGELFF	TGCGCCAGCAGCTCCCGGGGACAGAACACCGGGGAGCTGTTTTTT
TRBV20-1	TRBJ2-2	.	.	CSARDTGELFF	TGCAGTGCCCGGGACACCGGGGAGCTGTTTTTT
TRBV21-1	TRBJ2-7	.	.	CASSKRDRLMGEQFDYEQYF	TGTGCCAGCAGCAAAAGGGACAGGCTAATGGGGGAGCAGTTTGACTACGAGCAGTACTTC
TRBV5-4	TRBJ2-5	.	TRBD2	CASSARLAGGLETQYF	TGTGCCAGCAGCGCAAGACTAGCGGGGGGGCTGGAGACCCAGTACTTC
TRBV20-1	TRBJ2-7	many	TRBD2	CSARDRRLAAYEQYF	TGCAGTGCTAGAGATCGGAGGCTAGCGGCCTACGAGCAGTACTTC
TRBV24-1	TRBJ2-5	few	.	CATSDPGTVETQYF	TGTGCCACCAGTGATCCGGGTACGGTGGAGACCCAGTACTTC
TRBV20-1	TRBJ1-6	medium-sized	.	CSARGNRDGGNSPLHF	TGCAGTGCTAGAGGGAACCGGGACGGGGGGAATTCACCCCTCCACTTT
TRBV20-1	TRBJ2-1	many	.	CSAAAPDNEQFF	TGCAGTGCTGCCGCCCCGGACAATGAGCAGTTCTTC
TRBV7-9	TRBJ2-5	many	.	CASSSLPFRGVETQYF	TGTGCCAGCAGCTCGTTACCGTTCCGAGGGGTGGAGACCCAGTACTTC
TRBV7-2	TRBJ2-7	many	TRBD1	CASSPRTGGVYEQYF	TGTGCCAGCAGCCCACGGACAGGGGGCGTCTACGAGCAGTACTTC
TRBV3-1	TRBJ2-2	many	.	CASSQDKGTGELFF	TGTGCCAGCAGCCAAGATAAGGGGACCGGGGAGCTGTTTTTT
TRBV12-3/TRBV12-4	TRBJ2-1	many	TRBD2	CASSLGLAGEQFF	TGTGCCAGCAGTTTAGGACTAGCCGGTGAGCAGTTCTTC
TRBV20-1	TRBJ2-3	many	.	CSARGYSGSTDTQYF	TGCAGTGCTAGAGGCTATAGCGGAAGCACAGATACGCAGTATTTT